This TCR beta chain was profiled in a study of T cells in Graves' hyperthyroidism and ophthalmopathy. These patients, aged 18 to 65, had recently diagnosed hyperthyroidism lasting under 2 months. In its sample, this clonotype was seen many times. This CDR3 region has 15 residues. Trimming shortened V by 3 bases and J by 2 bases, and 12 bases separated the two germline ends. Germline V lookup: CDR1 SGDLS, CDR2 YYNGEE. Researchers amplified the TCR beta CDR3 regions from RNA transcripts. Using the HTBI primer set, a first-round RT-PCR was run on the TCR CDR3. In TCRdb, the multiplex PCR reads were re-called with MiXCR into one record per CDR3 protein. This sample yields approximately 740,000 distinct CDR3 sequences, of which less than 15% are seen a single time; roughly a tenth belongs to the top ten.

The TCR was taken from a woman aged 18-35 years with Graves' hyperthyroidism. What was sequenced was blood. The V gene is TRBV9, the J gene TRBJ2-1, with D possibly matching TRBD1 (7 bases). The CDR3 DNA sequence: TGTGCCAGCAGCGCAGGGGGAGGCCCCTACAATGAGCAGTTCTTC. Translated: CASSAGGGPYNEQFF.